This is a list of T cell receptor beta chains from one sample in a study of blood T cell repertoires in COVID-19. Using immunoSEQ multiplex PCR, the repertoire was profiled, and TCRdb retains in-frame clones only, with some absent. The sample comprises 350,000 to 450,000 clones, roughly 85% of which are singletons, and under 4% rests with the top ten. The sample consisted of peripheral blood. The receptors here all came from a woman aged 18-30 years with acute or convalescent COVID-19. The CDR3 runs from the conserved cysteine through the conserved F or W. Each record gives: V gene, clone size, J gene, D gene, CDR3 protein, CDR3 DNA. The D gene is left open where the match is weak. A clone size is listed for some rows: how often the clone was seen (once, few, many), or a class if it is expanded.

V gene: TRBV3-1/TRBV3-2
clone size: .
J gene: TRBJ2-3
D gene: .
CDR3 protein: CASSQLELVDTQYF
CDR3 DNA: TGTGCCAGCAGCCAACTAGAGTTGGTAGATACGCAGTATTTT

V gene: TRBV30
clone size: .
J gene: TRBJ2-2
D gene: TRBD2
CDR3 protein: CAWDGGSHTGELFF
CDR3 DNA: TGTGCCTGGGACGGGGGGAGCCACACCGGGGAGCTGTTTTTT

V gene: TRBV3-1/TRBV3-2
clone size: .
J gene: TRBJ2-2
D gene: .
CDR3 protein: CASSQAGSAPGELFF
CDR3 DNA: TGTGCCAGCAGCCAGGCAGGGTCAGCACCCGGGGAGCTGTTTTTT

V gene: TRBV28
clone size: once
J gene: TRBJ1-3
D gene: .
CDR3 protein: CASSLLAGSSGNTIYF
CDR3 DNA: TGTGCCAGCAGTTTGTTGGCGGGGAGCTCTGGAAACACCATATATTTT

V gene: TRBV10-1
clone size: .
J gene: TRBJ2-7
D gene: .
CDR3 protein: CASIFSRFYEQYF
CDR3 DNA: TGCGCCAGCATTTTTTCCAGGTTCTACGAGCAGTACTTC

V gene: TRBV5-4
clone size: many
J gene: TRBJ1-1
D gene: TRBD1
CDR3 protein: CASSPGRDRVYAEAFF
CDR3 DNA: TGTGCCAGCAGCCCCGGTCGGGACAGGGTGTACGCTGAAGCTTTCTTT

V gene: TRBV5-1
clone size: few
J gene: TRBJ1-1
D gene: .
CDR3 protein: CASSLGVGAAQNLNTEAFF
CDR3 DNA: TGCGCCAGCAGCTTGGGTGTAGGGGCAGCTCAAAACCTGAACACTGAAGCTTTCTTT

V gene: TRBV10-1
clone size: .
J gene: TRBJ1-1
D gene: .
CDR3 protein: CATLSTSGAKNTEAFF
CDR3 DNA: TGCGCCACCCTAAGCACGTCAGGGGCAAAAAACACTGAAGCTTTCTTT

V gene: TRBV5-1
clone size: .
J gene: TRBJ2-3
D gene: .
CDR3 protein: CASSLIGGAKDTQYF
CDR3 DNA: TGCGCCAGCAGCTTGATCGGCGGTGCGAAAGATACGCAGTATTTT

V gene: TRBV28
clone size: .
J gene: TRBJ1-2
D gene: TRBD1
CDR3 protein: CASSSPTGEVNYGYTF
CDR3 DNA: TGTGCCAGCAGTTCCCCAACAGGGGAAGTTAACTATGGCTACACCTTC

V gene: TRBV11-2
clone size: .
J gene: TRBJ2-7
D gene: .
CDR3 protein: CASSSSSASYEQYF
CDR3 DNA: TGTGCCAGCAGCTCCTCATCGGCTAGCTACGAGCAGTACTTC

V gene: TRBV4-1
clone size: .
J gene: TRBJ2-3
D gene: TRBD1
CDR3 protein: CASSQVWGQEGKDTQYF
CDR3 DNA: TGCGCCAGCAGCCAAGTGTGGGGACAGGAAGGTAAAGATACGCAGTATTTT

V gene: TRBV6-5
clone size: .
J gene: TRBJ1-5
D gene: .
CDR3 protein: CASCLPGVSNQPQHF
CDR3 DNA: TGTGCCAGCTGCCTTCCAGGGGTGAGCAATCAGCCCCAGCATTTT

V gene: TRBV5-1
clone size: .
J gene: TRBJ1-4
D gene: TRBD1
CDR3 protein: CASSFADRANEKLFF
CDR3 DNA: TGCGCCAGCAGCTTCGCGGACAGGGCTAATGAAAAACTGTTTTTT

V gene: TRBV6-1
clone size: once
J gene: TRBJ1-2
D gene: .
CDR3 protein: CASSGARQEYYGYTF
CDR3 DNA: TGTGCCAGCAGTGGAGCCCGACAGGAGTACTATGGCTACACCTTC

V gene: TRBV12-5
clone size: once
J gene: TRBJ2-1
D gene: TRBD2
CDR3 protein: CASGPGGSGSRNNEQFF
CDR3 DNA: TGTGCTAGTGGTCCGGGGGGTAGCGGGAGTCGGAACAATGAGCAGTTCTTC

V gene: TRBV5-8
clone size: .
J gene: TRBJ1-2
D gene: .
CDR3 protein: CASSYDRWNYGYTF
CDR3 DNA: TGTGCCAGCAGCTACGACAGGTGGAACTATGGCTACACCTTC

V gene: TRBV19
clone size: .
J gene: TRBJ1-2
D gene: .
CDR3 protein: CASSITFYGYTF
CDR3 DNA: TGTGCCAGTAGTATAACATTCTATGGCTACACCTTC

V gene: TRBV4-1
clone size: .
J gene: TRBJ1-1
D gene: .
CDR3 protein: CASSQGQEAFF
CDR3 DNA: TGCGCCAGCAGCCAAGGGCAGGAAGCTTTCTTT

V gene: TRBV19
clone size: .
J gene: TRBJ2-1
D gene: TRBD2
CDR3 protein: CASSRTSGGSYNEQFF
CDR3 DNA: TGTGCCAGTAGTCGGACTAGCGGGGGGTCCTACAATGAGCAGTTCTTC

V gene: TRBV6-1
clone size: .
J gene: TRBJ1-3
D gene: .
CDR3 protein: CASSEWGGAGNTIYF
CDR3 DNA: TGTGCCAGCAGTGAATGGGGGGGGGCTGGAAACACCATATATTTT

V gene: TRBV6-4
clone size: .
J gene: TRBJ1-2
D gene: TRBD1
CDR3 protein: CASSFDTTGQPYGYTF
CDR3 DNA: TGTGCCAGCAGCTTTGACACAACGGGACAGCCCTATGGCTACACCTTC

V gene: TRBV12-3/TRBV12-4
clone size: .
J gene: TRBJ1-2
D gene: .
CDR3 protein: CASSQTGTYGYTF
CDR3 DNA: TGTGCCAGCAGCCAGACAGGCACCTATGGCTACACCTTC

V gene: TRBV30
clone size: .
J gene: TRBJ2-7
D gene: TRBD2
CDR3 protein: CAGIPAGGRNSYEQYF
CDR3 DNA: TGTGCCGGCATTCCAGCGGGGGGCCGAAACTCCTACGAGCAGTACTTC

V gene: TRBV28
clone size: .
J gene: TRBJ2-1
D gene: .
CDR3 protein: CASSLNSAFYNEQFF
CDR3 DNA: TGTGCCAGCAGTTTAAATAGCGCCTTCTACAATGAGCAGTTCTTC

V gene: TRBV6-2/TRBV6-3
clone size: .
J gene: TRBJ2-1
D gene: TRBD1
CDR3 protein: CASSLDGTGSYNEQFF
CDR3 DNA: TGTGCCAGCAGTTTAGACGGGACAGGCTCCTACAATGAGCAGTTCTTC

V gene: TRBV5-1
clone size: once
J gene: TRBJ2-3
D gene: TRBD1
CDR3 protein: CASSMGQGGTDTQYF
CDR3 DNA: TGCGCCAGCAGCATGGGACAGGGAGGCACAGATACGCAGTATTTT

V gene: TRBV28
clone size: .
J gene: TRBJ2-7
D gene: .
CDR3 protein: CASTPGTPSWEQYF
CDR3 DNA: TGTGCCAGCACTCCCGGGACTCCCTCGTGGGAGCAGTACTTC

V gene: TRBV27
clone size: .
J gene: TRBJ1-4
D gene: TRBD1
CDR3 protein: CASSLRTGTNEKLFF
CDR3 DNA: TGTGCCAGCAGTTTGAGGACAGGGACTAATGAAAAACTGTTTTTT

V gene: TRBV25-1
clone size: .
J gene: TRBJ1-4
D gene: .
CDR3 protein: CASREGLELFF
CDR3 DNA: TGTGCCAGCAGGGAGGGACTCGAACTGTTTTTT

V gene: TRBV19
clone size: .
J gene: TRBJ1-1
D gene: .
CDR3 protein: CASSSAGDTEAFF
CDR3 DNA: TGTGCCAGTAGTTCAGCAGGGGACACTGAAGCTTTCTTT

V gene: TRBV5-1
clone size: .
J gene: TRBJ1-6
D gene: .
CDR3 protein: CASSLTLLSSYNSPLHF
CDR3 DNA: TGCGCCAGCAGCCTAACCCTACTGAGCTCCTATAATTCACCCCTCCACTTT

V gene: TRBV19
clone size: once
J gene: TRBJ2-2
D gene: TRBD2
CDR3 protein: CASSLTRTSGRGDTGELFF
CDR3 DNA: TGTGCCAGTAGTTTAACACGGACTAGCGGGAGGGGCGACACCGGGGAGCTGTTTTTT

V gene: TRBV27
clone size: .
J gene: TRBJ1-5
D gene: .
CDR3 protein: CASSLQGYSNQPQHF
CDR3 DNA: TGTGCCAGCAGTTTACAGGGTTATAGCAATCAGCCCCAGCATTTT

V gene: TRBV11-3
clone size: .
J gene: TRBJ2-1
D gene: TRBD2
CDR3 protein: CASSYRAGGMYNEQFF
CDR3 DNA: TGTGCCAGCAGCTATAGAGCGGGAGGGATGTACAATGAGCAGTTCTTC

V gene: TRBV11-2
clone size: .
J gene: TRBJ2-7
D gene: TRBD2
CDR3 protein: CASSFGLGGEQYF
CDR3 DNA: TGTGCCAGCAGCTTTGGACTAGGCGGCGAGCAGTACTTC

V gene: TRBV18
clone size: once
J gene: TRBJ1-4
D gene: .
CDR3 protein: CASSDRSQSREKLFF
CDR3 DNA: TGTGCCAGCTCCGACCGGTCACAGTCCAGAGAAAAACTGTTTTTT

V gene: TRBV5-6
clone size: .
J gene: TRBJ1-2
D gene: TRBD1
CDR3 protein: CASSPGTGGNYGYTF
CDR3 DNA: TGTGCCAGCAGCCCGGGCACAGGGGGCAACTATGGCTACACCTTC

V gene: TRBV27
clone size: .
J gene: TRBJ1-6
D gene: .
CDR3 protein: CASSLLQDSYNSPLHF
CDR3 DNA: TGTGCCAGCAGCCTCCTCCAGGACAGCTATAATTCACCCCTCCACTTT

V gene: TRBV9
clone size: once
J gene: TRBJ1-3
D gene: TRBD1
CDR3 protein: CASSHARDRPPHSGNTIYF
CDR3 DNA: TGTGCCAGCAGCCACGCCAGGGACAGGCCCCCCCACTCTGGAAACACCATATATTTT

V gene: TRBV19
clone size: .
J gene: TRBJ1-5
D gene: .
CDR3 protein: CASSIGAGAPQHF
CDR3 DNA: TGTGCCAGTAGTATAGGGGCGGGGGCGCCCCAGCATTTT

V gene: TRBV6-1
clone size: .
J gene: TRBJ1-5
D gene: TRBD1
CDR3 protein: CASSEQPQGVGQPQHF
CDR3 DNA: TGTGCCAGCAGTGAACAGCCACAGGGGGTCGGTCAGCCCCAGCATTTT

V gene: TRBV19
clone size: few
J gene: TRBJ1-2
D gene: .
CDR3 protein: CASSMRDAGYGYTF
CDR3 DNA: TGTGCCAGTAGTATGCGGGATGCAGGCTATGGCTACACCTTC

V gene: TRBV13
clone size: .
J gene: TRBJ2-6
D gene: .
CDR3 protein: CASSTWGPGANVLTF
CDR3 DNA: TGTGCCAGCAGCACCTGGGGGCCTGGGGCCAACGTCCTGACTTTC

V gene: TRBV14
clone size: .
J gene: TRBJ1-1
D gene: .
CDR3 protein: CASSQERQGRTEAFF
CDR3 DNA: TGTGCCAGCAGCCAAGAGAGGCAGGGAAGAACTGAAGCTTTCTTT

V gene: TRBV5-4
clone size: .
J gene: TRBJ1-3
D gene: .
CDR3 protein: CASSLDISSGNTIYF
CDR3 DNA: TGTGCCAGCAGCTTGGACATAAGCTCTGGAAACACCATATATTTT